The text below deals with one TCR beta chain. This clone has more than one count but fewer than ten. There is no known antigen for this receptor. Base qualities are missing; no much larger clone stands one base away. This sample is part of a study of cytomegalovirus exposure and HLA in healthy donors (dated by TCRdb to the late 2010s). General notes on the study: According to an earlier analysis of a few hundred of the donors, about 179 million T cells yielded 120 million or so unique TCR beta sequences and 250 to 350 Gb of sequence data. Roughly 300 gigabases of sequencing data and around 80 million unique TCR sequences made up an early release that covered about 640 HLA-typed donors. The genetic ancestry cluster associated with self-reported Caucasian donors included about four fifths of the 398 genotyped donors. The study was designed to test whether signatures of past pathogen exposure could be identified by cataloging public T cell receptors. The study used immunosequencing to profile the T cell repertoires of 666 subjects and linked those repertoires to cytomegalovirus serostatus. Along with the 666-subject first cohort, a separate validation cohort of roughly 110 different subjects was used. The study combined high-throughput TCR immunosequencing, statistical association of individual TCRs with disease status, and machine learning to predict cytomegalovirus infection status. To study patterns of TCR occurrence, a later analysis re-analyzed previously published TCR beta repertoires from 666 donors and added high-resolution HLA genotyping. The later analysis used no new phenotypic data to find candidate immune exposures, relying instead on TCR beta sequences and their occurrence across donors. An earlier analysis of nearly 600 of the donors applied high-throughput TCR beta sequencing to assess whether each TCR beta V gene segment acted as functional or pseudogenic. Donor age, sex, ethnicity and CMV serostatus were compiled alongside the repertoire data. In a later genetic analysis, genome-wide SNP genotypes for about 55% of the roughly 700 donors were used, and that subset was treated as a discovery cohort. Every discovery cohort repertoire had been produced on one sequencing platform. HLA typing included class I and class II loci at four-digit resolution. The number of typed donors differed by locus: 629-630 for A, B, C, DRB1 and DQB1; approximately 520 for DQA1; about 600 for DPA1; and approximately 450 for DPB1. Roughly five DR-DQ haplotypes were handled as single units for association and clustering, since linkage in the cohort was strong. Across approximately 400 genotyped donors of the cohort, an average of approximately 240,000 unique TCR beta nucleotide sequences per donor were sequenced, and roughly a sixth of those sequences were non-productive.

Broad study findings and their caveats: Linkage disequilibrium might explain the correlated functional status among segregating V segments, but an unknown experimental factor could not be excluded. An association between a missense DCLRE1C variant and V-gene and J-gene trimming of TCR beta chains was found in a later genetic analysis and replicated in an independent cohort. The study listed around 160 TCR beta chains as associated with cytomegalovirus. In this cohort, only TCR beta chains were sequenced, and detectable features were limited by the absence of alpha or paired-chain data. A later genetic analysis reported fewer N-insertions in productive TCRs among donors in an Asian-associated ancestry cluster than the approximately 670-donor mean. While some public TCRs were present in many individuals, most TCR sequences turned up only very rarely across donors. Specific HLA alleles were associated with 15,000 to 20,000 TCR beta sequences at a false discovery rate of 0.05 in a later analysis. According to a later analysis, TCR association rates differed among HLA loci, with DRB1 alleles showing the most associated TCRs and HLA-C alleles showing the fewest. A further reported finding was that TCR beta sequences accurately predicted the HLA-A and HLA-B alleles for most subjects in the first cohort. Compared with equally common non-associated chains, HLA-associated TCR beta chains in a later analysis were more clonally expanded and had lower generation probabilities. Immune exposure information for the cohort was limited to CMV serostatus. An earlier analysis of 450 to 750 of the donors showed that most TCR beta V segments appeared in productive rearrangements either about 87% or about 30% of the time, which broadly matched IMGT annotations. Some IMGT-functional V segments, including TRBV6-2 and TRBV6-3, could not be distinguished by the 87-base-pair reads and were therefore excluded. In a later analysis, several top co-occurrence clusters were reported to appear linked to parvovirus B19, influenza, CMV and Epstein-Barr virus. Because some donors lacked HLA typing at each locus, the association tests relied only on the typed subset. A cluster of highly shared sequence variants was judged likely to represent a technical artifact of the sequencing pipeline. The authors suggested that the approach could potentially be generalized to other disease states and immunological phenotypes. Roughly uniform sequencing depth across donors was assumed in presence/absence analyses, although this assumption may not hold. Assigning TCR associations to individual alleles was difficult when HLA alleles, especially DR and DQ, strongly co-occurred. Most CMV-associated TCR beta chains appeared to be HLA-restricted in a later analysis, and the HLA associations seemed to be driven largely by CMV exposure. Because counts were too low, roughly 17 rarely observed V segments, including chromosome 9 orphons, were left out of the earlier analysis of approximately 500 of the donors. Cytomegalovirus status was reported to be diagnosed by the classifier with high specificity and sensitivity in both the original and validation cohorts. In vitro tests confirmed that a few of the cytomegalovirus-associated TCR beta chains recognize cytomegalovirus antigens.

In total, approximately 610 healthy bone marrow donors made up the cohort. At the time of sampling, every cohort member was nominally healthy, though immune exposures that went unrecorded were likely present. The donor was CMV seronegative and belonged to the group of 352 seronegative cohort members. A peripheral blood sample was collected from each donor, and TCR beta sequencing was performed on peripheral blood mononuclear cells. Genomic DNA extraction from the blood cell samples was performed with the Qiagen DNeasy Blood Extraction Kit. The library was prepared using the immunoSEQ multiplex PCR assay. A mixture of 60 forward primers for TCR Vbeta segments and 13 reverse primers for TCR Jbeta segments was used in the multiplex PCR. Amplification of the CDR3 region of rearranged TCR beta genes was performed with a multiplex PCR assay on genomic DNA. The amplified TCR beta libraries were sequenced on the Illumina HiSeq System as 87-base-pair reads. In the original analysis: Across the 670 or so repertoires, a later analysis counted 75 million to 90 million unique TCR beta chains, 9.5 million to 13 million of which were shared by at least two donors. Raw reads were error-corrected and collapsed into unique sequences with a nearest-neighbor algorithm that merged closely related sequences to remove PCR and sequencing errors. V, D and J gene segments were assigned by aligning CDR3 sequences to IMGT reference sequences. Each retained sequence needed at least a six-nucleotide match to both a V gene segment and a J gene segment. Rearrangements were classified as productive when the CDR3 lacked stop codons and remained in frame with V and J, and all other rearrangements were classified as non-productive. CDR3 was defined by IMGT convention, running from the second conserved V-encoded cysteine to the conserved J-encoded phenylalanine. Sequences without an unambiguous match to a single V gene segment were excluded from the earlier analysis of approximately 600 of the donors. An earlier analysis of fewer than 750 of the donors classified V segments as functional when productive rearrangements were above 56.7% and as segregating when the standard deviation between donors was above 5%. A statistical classification framework was built to diagnose cytomegalovirus status from the catalog of TCR beta chain sequences. In a later analysis, V and J genes were assigned by comparing TCR nucleotide sequences against IMGT/GENE-DB human TR gene sequences. Using the TCRdist pipeline, a later analysis assigned CDR3 sequences along with most-parsimonious VDJ recombination scenarios. In a later analysis, each TCR beta chain was defined by its CDR3 amino acid sequence together with its V-gene family, and reads without a unique V-gene family were excluded. To address suspected cross-contamination and a sequencing artifact, a later analysis removed over 500 highly shared, low-generation-probability nucleotide sequences. For each public chain, a later analysis derived a clonal expansion index from normalized ranks of inferred template counts within each repertoire. In a later analysis, generation probabilities were computed with a VDJ recombination model fitted to out-of-frame rearrangements, and the resulting probabilities were checked against IGoR. In a later analysis, TCR-TCR, TCR-HLA and TCR-CMV co-occurrence was scored with hypergeometric tests, and a repertoire-size bias correction was applied to TCR pairs. False discovery rates were estimated in a later analysis by permuting HLA or CMV assignments 20 times. In a later analysis, co-occurring TCRs were grouped using DBSCAN, with TCRdist sequence similarity added in when clustering inside HLA-allele-positive subsets. Co-occurrence clustering excluded repertoires with fewer than 30,000 or more than 120,000 public chains, plus five with anomalous nucleotide sharing. As stored in TCRdb, this immuneACCESS dataset retains in-frame rearrangements with V and J assigned. A fraction of the clones does not appear; measured against another copy, unresolved V genes explain less than half of the discrepancy, and the remainder lacks a known reason. The DNA was the basis for D and trimming; V, J and clone size are from that table. The table for this sample lists 70,000 to 95,000 clones; more than 60% of them were counted only once. The top ten clones comprise approximately 1.6% of the sample.

From cysteine to phenylalanine, the CDR3 is 16 amino acids long. Just CDR3 DNA is preserved here, 48 bases in frame from base 1. Here V drops 0 bases and J drops 3 bases, and the junction holds 7 bases not matched to any gene. CDR1 and CDR2, per the germline V gene, are SGHDT and YYEEEE. This sequence originates from a middle-aged man in good health and CMV-seronegative. Recombination joined TRBV5-6 with TRBJ1-2; TRBD1 matches 8 bases in the middle. Sample: PBMCs. The CDR3 here reads CASSLGWGGQDYGYTF. In nucleotides, the sequence is TGTGCCAGCAGCTTGGGATGGGGGGGACAGGACTATGGCTACACCTTC.